The rows below give T cell receptor beta chains drawn from one sample of a study of cytomegalovirus exposure and HLA in healthy donors. Produced via immunoSEQ multiplex PCR; TCRdb's table is partial and in-frame only. The data show about 270,000 clones, with roughly 70% seen just once and roughly 2.4% held by the top ten. The sequencing input was PBMCs. The receptor source for this set is a female donor in good health and CMV-seronegative. Both conserved end residues are part of each CDR3. The order of the fields is D gene, V gene, clone size, J gene, CDR3 protein, CDR3 DNA. The D gene is left open where the match is weak. Not every row has a clone size; where given, it reads once, few, many or a size class.

D: NA
V: TRBV7-6
size: NA
J: TRBJ1-4
CDR3: CASSLEEGTGKLFF
DNA: TGTGCCAGCAGCTTAGAGGAGGGCACGGGGAAACTGTTTTTT

D: NA
V: TRBV5-5
size: NA
J: TRBJ2-5
CDR3: CASSFGSGQETQYF
DNA: TGTGCCAGCAGCTTTGGTAGCGGCCAAGAGACCCAGTACTTC

D: NA
V: TRBV7-9
size: NA
J: TRBJ2-1
CDR3: CASSPRGQLLNEQFF
DNA: TGTGCCAGCAGCCCTCGCGGACAGCTTCTCAATGAGCAGTTCTTC

D: NA
V: TRBV5-6
size: NA
J: TRBJ2-7
CDR3: CASSSQIVYEQYF
DNA: TGTGCCAGCAGCTCCCAAATAGTCTACGAGCAGTACTTC

D: TRBD1
V: TRBV13
size: few
J: TRBJ1-2
CDR3: CASTSPGGYGYTF
DNA: TGTGCCAGCACGAGCCCAGGGGGGTATGGCTACACCTTC

D: TRBD1
V: TRBV5-6
size: once
J: TRBJ1-4
CDR3: CASSPGDRGNEKLFF
DNA: TGTGCCAGCAGCCCGGGGGACAGGGGGAATGAAAAACTGTTTTTT

D: TRBD2
V: TRBV28
size: NA
J: TRBJ2-2
CDR3: CASSLPRGRALGNTGELFF
DNA: TGTGCCAGCAGTCTCCCCCGCGGGAGGGCCCTCGGGAACACCGGGGAGCTGTTTTTT

D: TRBD2
V: TRBV7-9
size: few
J: TRBJ2-1
CDR3: CASSLVAGGAYSEQFF
DNA: TGTGCCAGCAGCTTGGTAGCGGGAGGGGCCTACAGTGAGCAGTTCTTC

D: NA
V: TRBV13
size: NA
J: TRBJ1-3
CDR3: CASSPTKGPTSGNTIYF
DNA: TGTGCCAGCAGCCCAACAAAGGGGCCCACCTCTGGAAACACCATATATTTT

D: TRBD2
V: TRBV10-1
size: NA
J: TRBJ2-1
CDR3: CASSTGLAGANEQFF
DNA: TGCGCCAGCAGCACGGGACTAGCGGGCGCCAATGAGCAGTTCTTC

D: TRBD2
V: TRBV6-1
size: few
J: TRBJ2-7
CDR3: CASSFSGTYEQYF
DNA: TGTGCCAGCAGTTTTAGCGGGACCTACGAGCAGTACTTC

D: TRBD1
V: TRBV11-2
size: few
J: TRBJ2-1
CDR3: CASSFQRGLGEQFF
DNA: TGTGCCAGCAGCTTCCAGAGGGGGCTCGGTGAGCAGTTCTTC

D: TRBD2
V: TRBV5-4
size: NA
J: TRBJ2-5
CDR3: CASSSMTSGRASATQYF
DNA: TGTGCCAGCAGCTCGATGACTAGCGGGAGGGCGTCGGCGACCCAGTACTTC

D: NA
V: TRBV28
size: NA
J: TRBJ1-2
CDR3: CASSLSGGSSYGYTF
DNA: TGTGCCAGCAGTTTATCGGGTGGCAGCTCCTATGGCTACACCTTC

D: TRBD1
V: TRBV5-1
size: NA
J: TRBJ2-3
CDR3: CASSPGTGSTDTQYF
DNA: TGCGCCAGCAGTCCCGGGACAGGTAGCACAGATACGCAGTATTTT

D: NA
V: TRBV19
size: NA
J: TRBJ1-5
CDR3: CASSIVGNQPQHF
DNA: TGTGCCAGTAGTATAGTCGGCAATCAGCCCCAGCATTTT

D: NA
V: TRBV10-3
size: NA
J: TRBJ2-7
CDR3: CAISPRGMDEQYF
DNA: TGTGCCATCAGTCCTAGAGGTATGGACGAGCAGTACTTC

D: NA
V: TRBV11-2
size: NA
J: TRBJ2-7
CDR3: CASSLGVSGVYEQYF
DNA: TGTGCCAGCAGCTTAGGAGTCTCGGGGGTATACGAGCAGTACTTC

D: NA
V: TRBV7-6
size: NA
J: TRBJ2-1
CDR3: CASSLSTGDEQFF
DNA: TGTGCCAGCAGCTTATCGACGGGGGATGAGCAGTTCTTC

D: TRBD2
V: TRBV5-1
size: NA
J: TRBJ2-3
CDR3: CASSSTSGSTDTQYF
DNA: TGCGCCAGCAGCTCGACTAGCGGGTCCACAGATACGCAGTATTTT

D: TRBD2
V: TRBV5-1
size: NA
J: TRBJ2-3
CDR3: CASIGLAGGTDTQYF
DNA: TGCGCCAGCATTGGCCTAGCGGGAGGAACAGATACGCAGTATTTT

D: NA
V: TRBV7-3
size: NA
J: TRBJ1-2
CDR3: CASSLTPSFKGNYGYTF
DNA: TGTGCCAGCAGCCTCACCCCCTCATTCAAGGGGAACTATGGCTACACCTTC

D: TRBD1
V: TRBV6-1
size: NA
J: TRBJ1-5
CDR3: CASSEAPGTGGNQPQHF
DNA: TGTGCCAGCAGTGAAGCGCCAGGGACAGGGGGCAATCAGCCCCAGCATTTT

D: NA
V: TRBV5-1
size: NA
J: TRBJ1-1
CDR3: CASSLEGGFEAFF
DNA: TGCGCCAGCAGCTTGGAAGGGGGATTTGAAGCTTTCTTT

D: NA
V: TRBV10-3
size: NA
J: TRBJ1-4
CDR3: CAISETQGQLNEKLFF
DNA: TGTGCCATCAGTGAGACTCAGGGACAACTAAATGAAAAACTGTTTTTT

D: NA
V: TRBV30
size: NA
J: TRBJ1-5
CDR3: CAWSVPQASGQPQHF
DNA: TGTGCCTGGAGTGTACCTCAAGCCTCAGGTCAGCCCCAGCATTTT

D: TRBD2
V: TRBV6-5
size: NA
J: TRBJ2-7
CDR3: CASSYVATSGTYEQYF
DNA: TGTGCCAGCAGTTACGTCGCGACTAGCGGCACCTACGAGCAGTACTTC

D: NA
V: TRBV6-4
size: NA
J: TRBJ2-2
CDR3: CASSALAQNTGELFF
DNA: TGTGCCAGCAGTGCGCTAGCGCAGAACACCGGGGAGCTGTTTTTT

D: NA
V: TRBV5-1
size: NA
J: TRBJ2-2
CDR3: CASSSLPAGGELFF
DNA: TGCGCCAGCAGTAGTCTGCCTGCGGGCGGGGAGCTGTTTTTT

D: NA
V: TRBV13
size: NA
J: TRBJ2-3
CDR3: CASSLSRDTQYF
DNA: TGTGCCAGCAGCCTCTCGCGGGATACGCAGTATTTT

D: NA
V: TRBV6-5
size: NA
J: TRBJ2-3
CDR3: CASSYSTPGVTDTQYF
DNA: TGTGCCAGCAGTTACTCGACCCCGGGAGTCACAGATACGCAGTATTTT

D: TRBD2
V: TRBV12-5
size: NA
J: TRBJ2-1
CDR3: CASGFTSGRLHNEQFF
DNA: TGTGCTAGTGGTTTTACTAGCGGGAGGCTCCACAATGAGCAGTTCTTC

D: TRBD2
V: TRBV28
size: few
J: TRBJ2-3
CDR3: CASSSDTSGRGIDTQYF
DNA: TGTGCCAGCAGTTCCGATACTAGCGGGAGGGGTATAGATACGCAGTATTTT

D: NA
V: TRBV2
size: NA
J: TRBJ1-5
CDR3: CASKRTGSQPQHF
DNA: TGTGCCAGCAAGAGAACAGGGAGTCAGCCCCAGCATTTT

D: NA
V: TRBV12-5
size: NA
J: TRBJ1-2
CDR3: CASGLANFYGYTF
DNA: TGTGCTAGTGGTTTGGCAAACTTCTATGGCTACACCTTC

D: NA
V: TRBV9
size: NA
J: TRBJ1-5
CDR3: CASSVGDSPPQHF
DNA: TGTGCCAGCAGCGTAGGCGACAGCCCGCCCCAGCATTTT

D: TRBD2
V: TRBV7-9
size: NA
J: TRBJ2-2
CDR3: CASSVSGSTGELFF
DNA: TGTGCCAGCAGCGTTAGCGGGAGCACCGGGGAGCTGTTTTTT

D: TRBD2
V: TRBV6-4
size: once
J: TRBJ2-1
CDR3: CASSDSGGRGYNEQFF
DNA: TGTGCCAGCAGTGACTCCGGCGGGAGGGGGTACAATGAGCAGTTCTTC

D: TRBD2
V: TRBV12-5
size: NA
J: TRBJ2-5
CDR3: CASGLGQGLAAQETQYF
DNA: TGTGCTAGTGGTTTGGGCCAGGGACTAGCGGCCCAAGAGACCCAGTACTTC

D: TRBD1
V: TRBV7-6
size: NA
J: TRBJ2-6
CDR3: CASSLDRGALRSGANVLTF
DNA: TGTGCCAGCAGCTTAGACAGGGGCGCGCTGCGCTCTGGGGCCAACGTCCTGACTTTC